This T cell receptor beta chain was captured by sequencing in a study of response to subunit inactivated influenza vaccine. Study results and caveats: A suggestion made by the authors is that each seasonal influenza vaccination recruits few new T cells.

The CDR3 covers 18 residues. Germline CDR1 reads SGHVT; CDR2 reads SQSDAQ. Concerning this clonotype: What it binds is unknown. Mismatch with germline at one junction end may stem from a read error.

TCRdb used MiXCR to reprocess the RT-PCR reads, holding one entry per CDR3 protein. This sample has under 800,000 distinct CDR3 sequences; about 15% occur once, and the top ten carry approximately 6.5%. The chain joins TRBV7-4 to TRBJ2-7; D tentatively reads TRBD1 or TRBD2 (6 bases each). The sequencing here drew on PBMCs from blood, taken 14 to 15 days before vaccination. The TCR was taken from a middle-aged man who received an inactivated influenza vaccine. The CDR3, as DNA: TGTGCCAGCAGCCGAGCCTCCGGGACTCCGTCAGGGGTCTACAAGCAGTACTTC. Protein sequence: CASSRASGTPSGVYKQYF.